This TCR beta chain was captured in a study of cytomegalovirus exposure and HLA in healthy donors. V shed 7 bases and J shed 9 bases, with 19 bases lying between them. This CDR3 is 14 amino acids long. Germline-derived CDR1 and CDR2 are MNHEY and SVGAGI. A multiplex PCR was run with 60 Vbeta primers and 13 Jbeta primers. Under the authors' procedure: The count from a later analysis was 79 million or so unique TCR beta chains, some 9.9 million of them shared. Assay used: immunoSEQ multiplex PCR; TCRdb lists only in-frame clones, some missing. V, J and clone size reflect that table, while D and trimming were determined from the DNA. The sample records about 200,000 clones, 80% to 85% being singletons.

This TCR was recovered from a boy aged 2 to 10 in good health and CMV-seronegative. This chain connects TRBV6-5 to TRBJ2-1, with D possibly TRBD2 on 5 matching bases. The source material was PBMCs. Here the CDR3 reads CASTPPGLTGEQFF. DNA of the CDR3: TGTGCCAGCACCCCCCCCGGACTCACGGGTGAGCAGTTCTTC.